A single sample is the source of the 24 T cell receptor beta chains below, sequenced in a study of T cell repertoires in cytomegalovirus infection. MiXCR, applied by TCRdb to the reads, yields one record per CDR3 protein. The profile shows 65,000 to 85,000 distinct CDR3 sequences, roughly 28% of them singletons. These receptors' antigens are unknown. The source material was CD8+ T cells from cultured PBMCs, sampled from culture after CMV antigen stimulation. The receptors originated from a human donor in good health (CMV status not recorded). Some clones in this sample may be carry-over from other donors' samples.

The V and J genes are TRBV6-2 or TRBV6-3 and TRBJ2-5; 8 bases line up with TRBD2. This CDR3 comprises 15 residues. The J segment lost 0 bases and the V segment lost 8 bases, leaving 8 bases of the junction unmatched. Germline V gene lookup returns CDR1 MNHEY and CDR2 SVGEGT. In DNA form, the CDR3 reads TGTGCCAGCTATCGGGGCGGGGGGTACCAAGAGACCCAGTACTTC. This gives the protein CASYRGGGYQETQYF.

The V call is TRBV6-2 or TRBV6-3, the J call TRBJ2-7, with 8 positions matching TRBD1. CDR3 length: 10 residues. After removal of 8 bases from V and 6 bases from J, the junction contained 0 bases not matched to a gene. The germline CDR1 and CDR2 sequences are MNHEY and SVGEGT. The CDR3 nucleotides read TGTGCCAGCGGGACAGGCGAGCAGTACTTC. Translated, it gives CASGTGEQYF.

This clonotype rates as medium-sized. This rearrangement joins TRBV5-4 to TRBJ2-1; 9 positions match TRBD1. The CDR3 has 17 amino acids. Germline V lookup: CDR1 SGHNT, CDR2 YYREEE (reference sequence). With 2 bases clipped from V and 5 bases from J, the junction kept 11 bases outside the gene matches. DNA for the CDR3: TGTGCCAGCAGCTTATCCCAGGGGGGACAGGGCCACAATGAGCAGTTCTTC. Amino acids: CASSLSQGGQGHNEQFF.

A few counts support this clonotype. The chain has TRBV7-4 and TRBJ2-3, with 9 bases that match TRBD2. Unmatched junction bases numbered 13, after V lost 0 bases and J lost 0 bases. Germline values: CDR1 SGHVT, CDR2 SQSDAQ. This CDR3 spans 20 amino acids. CDR3 coding DNA: TGTGCCAGCAGCTTAGCCGTCAACGAGAGACTAGCGGATAGCACAGATACGCAGTATTTT. Its protein is CASSLAVNERLADSTDTQYF.

This clonotype has just a few counts. The chain's CDR3 is CASSQGFLEQYF. CDR3 sequence (DNA): TGTGCCAGCAGCCAAGGATTTCTCGAGCAGTACTTC. The chain couples TRBV14 to TRBJ2-7, with D uncertain. Germline assignment: CDR1 SGHDN and CDR2 FVKESK. Trimming stripped 1 base from V and 6 bases from J, with 7 bases between. The length of the CDR3 is 12 residues.

This clonotype was detected a few times. This chain connects TRBV19 to TRBJ1-1; no reliable D call. The length of the CDR3 is 14 residues. V was pared by 1 base and J by 11 bases, with 17 bases between. Germline V lookup: CDR1 LNHDA, CDR2 SQIVND (reference sequence). CDR3 sequence (DNA): TGTGCCAGTAGTATAGCAGCGGGGAGAAGTGTGGCTTTCTTT. Encoded protein: CASSIAAGRSVAFF.

This chain joins TRBV10-3 and TRBJ1-1, with D unresolved. The germline V gene has CDR1 ENHRY and CDR2 SYGVKD. CDR3 length equals 13 residues. The ends were cut back, 7 bases at V and 1 base at J, with 10 bases in the middle. The CDR3 spells CAIKGSANTEAFF. The CDR3 bases are TGTGCCATCAAGGGATCAGCGAACACTGAAGCTTTCTTT.

This clonotype was detected many times. This rearrangement joins TRBV11-3 to TRBJ2-7, with D maybe TRBD1 (5 bases). The germline V gene has CDR1 SGHNT and CDR2 YENEEA. The V end lost 2 bases, the J end lost 6 bases, and 14 bases lay between the germline ends. The CDR3 extends over 14 amino acids. CDR3 nucleotides: TGTGCCAGCAGCTTACAGGGCATCGAACTCGAGCAGTACTTC. Translation: CASSLQGIELEQYF.

The rearrangement uses TRBV12-3 or TRBV12-4 and TRBJ2-3; D gene ambiguous. Trimming removed 3 bases at V and 2 bases at J, with 9 bases between. The CDR3 totals 14 residues. The CDR3 DNA sequence: TGTGCCAGCAGTTTTTTGACGGCCACAGATACGCAGTATTTT. This encodes CASSFLTATDTQYF.

The CDR3 region is CASSERQRQSSYNEQFF. In DNA form, the CDR3 reads TGCGCCAGCAGTGAGAGACAGCGGCAGAGCTCCTACAATGAGCAGTTCTTC. The J gene is TRBJ2-1, the V gene TRBV10-1; D may correspond to TRBD1 or TRBD2 (5 bases each). The V gene lost 2 bases and the J gene lost 0 bases, with 14 bases spanning the gap. CDR3 length: 17 residues. CDR1 WNHNN and CDR2 SYGVQD come from the germline V gene (reference sequence).

The gene calls are TRBV5-8 and TRBJ1-1; D might be TRBD1 (6 bases). V lost 0 bases to trimming and J lost 0 bases, with 12 bases between them. This CDR3 has 16 amino acids. CDR1 SGHTS and CDR2 YDEGEE come from the germline V gene. In DNA form, the CDR3 reads TGTGCCAGCAGCTTGGAGGCAGGGGACATGAACACTGAAGCTTTCTTT. Protein product: CASSLEAGDMNTEAFF.

The chain joins TRBV12-3 or TRBV12-4 to TRBJ2-1; TRBD2 aligns across 10 bases. J gave up 7 bases and V 3 bases, and 3 bases lay outside the gene matches. The CDR3 spans 14 residues. As DNA, the CDR3 is TGTGCCAGCAGTTTGAGCGGGAGGGCTAATGAGCAGTTCTTC. Encoded protein: CASSLSGRANEQFF.

This clonotype was found a few times. The V call is TRBV7-8, the J call TRBJ2-4; no firm D call. Between the trimmed V and J ends, which lost 0 bases and 0 bases, there was a span of 6 bases. Germline loops: CDR1 SGHVS, CDR2 FQNEAQ. The CDR3 sequence is 15 residues long. The CDR3 region has the DNA TGTGCCAGCAGCTTAGCCAGGCAAGCCAAAAACATTCAGTACTTC. Translating gives CASSLARQAKNIQYF.

The V and J genes are TRBV24-1 and TRBJ2-7; D is uncertain. V was cut by 3 bases and J by 5 bases, with 7 bases left in between. CDR3 length: 12 residues. Germline CDR1 reads KGHDR; CDR2 reads SFDVKD. The CDR3 is CATSDRWDEQYF. The CDR3, as DNA: TGTGCCACCAGTGATAGATGGGACGAGCAGTACTTC.

This clonotype was counted between two and nine times. The genes are TRBV4-3 and TRBJ2-2; D not certain. The CDR3 loop spans 16 amino acids. Trimming left V 0 bases short and J 5 bases short, with 13 bases between. Per germline, CDR1 LGHNA and CDR2 YSLEER. CDR3 DNA: TGCGCCAGCAGCCAAGATGCCCGACAAGTTACCGGGGAGCTGTTTTTT. Its protein is CASSQDARQVTGELFF.

This clonotype was observed a single time. For the CDR3, the DNA is TGCAGTGCTCCAGGACCCCCGACTAGCAGATACGAGCAGTACTTC. It yields the protein CSAPGPPTSRYEQYF. This chain joins TRBV20-1 and TRBJ2-7; 7 nucleotides align to TRBD2. V shed 5 bases, J shed 4 bases, and the junction held 14 bases outside the gene matches. Germline V gives CDR1 DFQATT, CDR2 SNEGSKA (reference sequence). This CDR3 has 15 amino acids.

J is TRBJ2-3 and V is TRBV11-2, with 8 nucleotides matching TRBD1. Germline assignment: CDR1 SGHAT and CDR2 FQNNGV. This CDR3 has 17 amino acids. With V trimmed by 3 bases and J by 0 bases, 8 bases remained unmatched. This chain's CDR3 is CASSFIRQGSSTDTQYF. Here the CDR3 DNA reads TGTGCCAGCAGCTTTATTCGACAGGGGTCTAGCACAGATACGCAGTATTTT.

This sequence joins TRBV19 and TRBJ1-1; D gene unclear. V was trimmed by 8 bases and J by 1 base, leaving 11 bases between them. Germline lookup yields CDR1 LNHDA and CDR2 SQIVND (reference sequence). This CDR3 is 13 amino acids long. The CDR3 nucleotides read TGTGCCAGTGTCCAACCGGGGAACACTGAAGCTTTCTTT. As protein: CASVQPGNTEAFF.

The CDR3 DNA reads TGTGCCAGCAGCTTGGGACTAGCGGGGAGGACCGGGGAGCTGTTTTTT. This encodes CASSLGLAGRTGELFF. The gene calls are TRBV5-6 and TRBJ2-2; 11 bases align to TRBD2. The J segment lost 5 bases and the V segment lost 0 bases, leaving 3 bases of the junction unmatched. The CDR3 consists of 16 residues. CDR1 and CDR2 (germline): SGHDT, YYEEEE.

This chain uses TRBV24-1 with TRBJ2-7; D unresolved. The germline V gene has CDR1 KGHDR and CDR2 SFDVKD. There are 13 residues in the CDR3. Trimming removed 7 bases from V and 9 bases from J, with 18 bases in between. In nucleotides, the CDR3 is TGTGCCACCAGCGCAAAATCGGGCCCTTCGCAGTACTTC. As protein: CATSAKSGPSQYF.

V and J are TRBV27 and TRBJ1-4; D is possibly TRBD1 (5 bases). The germline V gene encodes CDR1 MNHEY and CDR2 SMNVEV (reference sequence). V was cut by 4 bases and J by 2 bases, with 8 bases left in between. CDR3 length equals 14 residues. The CDR3 spells CASSSGRTNEKLFF. The CDR3 region has the DNA TGTGCCAGCAGTTCGGGGCGGACTAATGAAAAACTGTTTTTT.

This clonotype was observed a few times. Here the CDR3 DNA reads TGTGCCAGCAGCAGGCCCGGCACAGCCTCGGAGCAGTTCTTC. This translates into CASSRPGTASEQFF. V usage is TRBV7-2 and J usage is TRBJ2-1; D not resolved. The V end lost 5 bases, the J end lost 10 bases, and 18 bases lay between the germline ends. Per germline, CDR1 SGHTA and CDR2 FQGNSA. The CDR3 loop spans 14 amino acids. Full variable domain (rest looked up from reference TRBV7-2 and TRBJ2-1): GAGVSQSPSNKVTEKGKDVELRCDPISGHTALYWYRQSLGQGLEFLIYFQGNSAPDKSGLPSDRFSAERTGGSVSTLTIQRTQQEDSAVYLCASSRPGTASEQFFGPGTRLTVL.

This sequence joins TRBV7-8 and TRBJ1-1; tentative D call: TRBD1 (5 bases). Germline CDR1 reads SGHVS; CDR2 reads FQNEAQ. Trimming took 4 bases from V and 2 from J, leaving 14 bases between them. CDR3 length: 15 residues. The CDR3 spells CASSSSRAVNTEAFF. The CDR3 DNA sequence: TGTGCCAGCAGCTCGTCCAGGGCCGTCAACACTGAAGCTTTCTTT.

There are many counts of this clonotype. The rearrangement uses TRBV4-2 and TRBJ2-1; 12 bases fit TRBD2. Trimming took 1 base from V and 7 from J; bases not matched to a gene: 5. The CDR3 covers 16 residues. Germline assignment: CDR1 LGHNA and CDR2 YNFKEQ. The chain's CDR3 is CASSQVLAGGPNEQFF. DNA of the CDR3: TGTGCCAGCAGCCAAGTTCTAGCGGGGGGGCCTAATGAGCAGTTCTTC.